This T cell receptor (beta chain) originates from a study of shared clonotypes between healthy human individuals. Turning to the study itself: Each donor's CD8 memory used one plate, CD8 naive two, each CD4 subset three.

V lost 3 bases, J lost 3 bases, and 11 bases lay in between. The germline V gene encodes CDR1 MNHEY and CDR2 SMNVEV (reference sequence). This CDR3 region has 14 residues. Sequenced by immunoSEQ multiplex PCR; TCRdb stores in-frame clones only, minus some. Here the sample spans approximately 810,000 clones, nearly 95% being singletons. About this clone: Its antigen is not identified.

Naivety among CD8 cells was defined by CD45RO negativity and positive CCR7 selection, thereby excluding terminally differentiated effector memory CD45RA+ cells. Findings and limits, study-wide: Only a few donors were included, so the genetic and exposure-history diversity represented was limited. Blood was the sole source, and tissue repertoires probably differ.

The sequencing sample was made of naive CD8+ T cells sorted from blood. This clonotype was obtained from a man aged 25 to 40 in good health. The chain is built from TRBV27 and TRBJ2-5; D remains unclear. CDR3 bases: TGTGCCAGCAGTTTTCAAGGGAAGAAAGAGACCCAGTACTTC. Translated: CASSFQGKKETQYF.